This T cell receptor beta chain was observed in a study of graft-versus-host responses after intestinal transplantation. Study at large: Every recipient had anti-thymocyte globulin induction and around 3 years of tacrolimus plus steroids. Broader study findings: Recipient marrow harbored GvH clones, some of which surfaced first in ileum or blood.

Generated by immunoSEQ multiplex PCR, the TCRdb table keeps only in-frame clones and is missing some. This table has roughly 75,000 clones, 90% to 95% appearing once. This clone came up once. Its antigen is as yet unknown. The clonotype was recovered from a human donor who received an intestinal transplant. Sequenced material: unstimulated CD4+ T cells sorted from spleen or lymph node cells, taken before intestinal transplant.

This CDR3 reads CASSIEQNYEQYF. As DNA, the CDR3 is TGTGCCAGTAGTATAGAACAGAACTACGAGCAGTACTTC. This chain uses TRBV19 with TRBJ2-7; no firm D call. CDR3 size: 13 residues. Germline lookup yields CDR1 LNHDA and CDR2 SQIVND (reference sequence). Between the trimmed V and J ends, which lost 0 bases and 3 bases, there was a span of 6 bases.